These 32 T cell receptor beta chains came from one sample sequenced in a study of T cell changes during pregnancy in multiple sclerosis. Clones were read by immunoSEQ multiplex PCR, and TCRdb kept only the in-frame ones, dropping some. The sample consists of about 40,000 clones, 88% of them appearing once. The source was CD4+ T cells from peripheral blood mononuclear cells, collected in the second trimester of pregnancy. Receptors originate from a female donor with multiple sclerosis, enrolled in a pregnancy study.

V is TRBV14 and J is TRBJ2-1; 10 nucleotides align to TRBD2. CDR1 is SGHDN, CDR2 FVKESK, per germline. There are 16 residues in the CDR3. J was trimmed by 3 bases and V by 4 bases; bases with no gene match: 6. The CDR3 is CASSPRGLAFYNEQFF. CDR3 coding DNA: TGTGCCAGCAGCCCACGGGGACTAGCGTTCTACAATGAGCAGTTCTTC.

This chain connects TRBV19 to TRBJ2-5, with D possibly TRBD2 on 6 matching bases. The CDR3 consists of 15 residues. The V gene's germline CDR1 is LNHDA and CDR2 SQIVND (reference sequence). V dropped 6 bases and J dropped 1 base, with 15 bases sitting between them. In DNA form, the CDR3 reads TGTGCCAGTAGGAAGAATAGCGGTCTCCAAGAGACCCAGTACTTC. It yields the protein CASRKNSGLQETQYF.

V is TRBV28 and J is TRBJ2-7; 12 positions agree with TRBD2. Trimming removed 3 bases from V and 7 bases from J; junction bases left unmatched: 13. CDR1 and CDR2 (germline): MDHEN, SYDVKM. The CDR3 spans 17 residues. Here the CDR3 DNA reads TGTGCCAGCAGTTTTAGCTTACTAGCGGGAGGACTGAAGGAGCAGTACTTC. Encoded protein: CASSFSLLAGGLKEQYF.

V usage is TRBV2 and J usage is TRBJ1-1; TRBD1 might be the D (6 bases). Germline V gene data show CDR1 as SNHLY and CDR2 as FYNNEI. The V gene lost 6 bases and the J gene lost 11 bases, with 19 bases spanning the gap. The CDR3 spans 13 residues. CDR3 sequence (DNA): TGTGCCAGCAGGCAGGACAGTCAGAGCGTGGCTTTCTTT. This codes for CASRQDSQSVAFF.

This rearrangement joins TRBV4-3 to TRBJ1-2; D is unclear. The V end was cut by 0 bases, the J end by 2 bases, with 7 bases between. The CDR3 spans 14 residues. Germline V gives CDR1 LGHNA, CDR2 YSLEER. The CDR3, as DNA: TGCGCCAGCAGCCAAGAGGGCTCGAACTATGGCTACACCTTC. This gives the protein CASSQEGSNYGYTF.

This sequence joins TRBV28 and TRBJ2-7; 8 bases are a match to TRBD1. J lost 2 bases, V lost 5 bases, and 8 bases had no gene match. The CDR3 runs 15 residues. Germline V gene sequence: CDR1 MDHEN, CDR2 SYDVKM. CDR3 nucleotides: TGTGCCAGCAGTACAATCCCGACAGGGGCCTACGAGCAGTACTTC. Amino acid sequence: CASSTIPTGAYEQYF.

V and J are TRBV2 and TRBJ1-6; the match to TRBD1 covers 7 bases. The germline gives CDR1 SNHLY, CDR2 FYNNEI. With V trimmed by 8 bases and J by 8 bases, 9 bases remained unmatched. The CDR3 length is 14 residues. CDR3 nucleotides: TGTGCCAGCCTACCGGGGACAGAATATTCACCCCTCCACTTT. It specifies CASLPGTEYSPLHF. Combining the CDR3 with reference TRBV2 and TRBJ1-6 gives the whole variable domain EPEVTQTPSHQVTQMGQEVILRCVPISNHLYFYWYRQILGQKVEFLVSFYNNEISEKSEIFDDQFSVERPDGSNFTLKIRSTKLEDSAMYFCASLPGTEYSPLHFGNGTRLTVT.

V gene TRBV6-4 combines with J gene TRBJ2-7; 7 bases agree with TRBD1. Trimming removed 4 bases from V and 3 bases from J; junction bases left unmatched: 9. The CDR3 is 15 residues long. Germline CDR1 is MRHNA and CDR2 is SNTAGT. The CDR3 is CASSVEARGNYEQYF. CDR3 in DNA: TGTGCCAGCAGTGTTGAGGCCAGGGGGAACTACGAGCAGTACTTC.

V usage is TRBV4-3 and J usage is TRBJ2-1; 8 bases line up with TRBD2. The CDR3 has 15 amino acids. Germline V lookup: CDR1 LGHNA, CDR2 YSLEER. V was pared by 3 bases and J by 7 bases, with 8 bases of the junction left unmatched. This CDR3 reads CASSQGSGIYNEQFF. Here the CDR3 DNA reads TGCGCCAGCAGCCAGGGTAGCGGGATCTATAATGAGCAGTTCTTC.

This chain connects TRBV7-2 to TRBJ2-3, with no clear D. V was trimmed by 1 base and J by 3 bases, leaving 8 bases between them. CDR3 size: 14 residues. Germline V gives CDR1 SGHTA, CDR2 FQGNSA. CDR3 coding DNA: TGTGCCAGCAGCTTAGACCTAAAGACAGATACGCAGTATTTT. It codes for CASSLDLKTDTQYF.

The V and J genes are TRBV12-5 and TRBJ2-1, with D maybe TRBD2 (5 bases). V dropped 1 base and J dropped 10 bases, with 11 bases sitting between them. This CDR3 has 13 residues. CDR1 is LGHNT and CDR2 is FRNRAP in the germline V gene. The CDR3 bases are TGTGCTAGTGGTTTGGCCGGGGAGCAGGAGCAGTTCTTC. This encodes CASGLAGEQEQFF. Full variable domain (outside the CDR3, taken from reference TRBV12-5 and TRBJ2-1): DARVTQTPRHKVTEMGQEVTMRCQPILGHNTVFWYRQTMMQGLELLAYFRNRAPLDDSGMPKDRFSAEMPDATLATLKIQPSEPRDSAVYFCASGLAGEQEQFFGPGTRLTVL.

For the CDR3, the DNA is TGCGCCAGCAGTCTGAGACAGGTCGGCACAGATACGCAGTATTTT. Translated: CASSLRQVGTDTQYF. The chain uses TRBV5-1 and TRBJ2-3; tentatively, D is TRBD1 (6 bases). V lost 5 bases and J 1 base, leaving 14 bases between the germline ends. Germline loops: CDR1 SGHRS, CDR2 YFSETQ. The CDR3 length is 15 residues.

This chain links TRBV7-2 with TRBJ1-1; D is perhaps TRBD1 (6 bases). Germline V gene data show CDR1 as SGHTA and CDR2 as FQGNSA. V lost 2 bases and J 0 bases, leaving 19 bases between the germline ends. This CDR3 has 18 amino acids. The CDR3 reads CASSLRAGTGRLNTEAFF. Written as DNA, the CDR3 is TGTGCCAGCAGCTTAAGGGCCGGTACAGGGAGATTGAACACTGAAGCTTTCTTT.

The rearrangement links TRBV12-2 to TRBJ1-2. TRBV12-2 has pseudogene status. CDR3 length equals 14 residues. The CDR3 is CASRLRRDFYGYTF. Written as DNA, the CDR3 is TGTGCAAGTCGCTTACGCCGGGACTTTTATGGCTACACCTTC.

This clone was observed once. J is TRBJ2-1 and V is TRBV11-3; 8 bases align to TRBD2. CDR3 size: 14 residues. V shed 2 bases and J 9 bases; nucleotides not matched to a gene: 6. The germline gives CDR1 SGHNT, CDR2 YENEEA. Here the CDR3 reads CASSLRLAGGEQFF. The CDR3, as DNA: TGTGCCAGCAGCTTACGTCTGGCGGGAGGTGAGCAGTTCTTC.

This clone was seen a few times. The chain couples TRBV5-4 to TRBJ2-6; D remains unclear. CDR1 and CDR2 from the germline V gene are SGHNT and YYREEE (reference sequence). This CDR3 region has 15 residues. The V end was cut by 4 bases, the J end by 0 bases, with 8 bases between. CDR3 sequence reads: CASSREVSGANVLTF. The CDR3 DNA is TGTGCCAGCAGCCGCGAGGTCTCTGGGGCCAACGTCCTGACTTTC.

The CDR3 loop reads CAIATGRTYEQYF. The CDR3 DNA reads TGTGCCATAGCGACAGGGAGGACCTACGAGCAGTACTTC. The gene calls are TRBV10-3 and TRBJ2-7; maybe TRBD1 (7 bases). V lost 9 bases, J lost 2 bases, and 14 bases lay in between. Germline values: CDR1 ENHRY, CDR2 SYGVKD. The CDR3 extends over 13 amino acids.

The J gene is TRBJ2-2, the V gene TRBV5-1; D unresolved. The germline CDR1 and CDR2 sequences are SGHRS and YFSETQ. The ends were cut back, 0 bases at V and 4 bases at J, with 4 bases in the middle. The CDR3 is made up of 13 amino acids. Here the CDR3 DNA reads TGCGCCAGCAGCTTGGCGTCCACCGGGGAGCTGTTTTTT. Translating gives CASSLASTGELFF.

This clone was counted once. This chain connects TRBV5-1 to TRBJ2-1; 11 nucleotides agree with TRBD2. With V trimmed by 3 bases and J by 9 bases, 8 bases remained unmatched. Looked up from germline, CDR1 is SGHRS and CDR2 is YFSETQ. This CDR3 has 15 amino acids. CDR3 nucleotides: TGCGCCAGCAGCTATAGCGGGAGGGGAAGCGGTGAGCAGTTCTTC. Residues: CASSYSGRGSGEQFF. Filled out from reference TRBV5-1 and TRBJ2-1, the complete variable domain reads KAGVTQTPRYLIKTRGQQVTLSCSPISGHRSVSWYQQTPGQGLQFLFEYFSETQRNKGNFPGRFSGRQFSNSRSEMNVSTLELGDSALYLCASSYSGRGSGEQFFGPGTRLTVL.

This chain joins TRBV28 and TRBJ2-5; TRBD2 matches at 8 bases. The CDR3 is made up of 14 amino acids. Germline V CDR1 and CDR2: MDHEN, SYDVKM. V gave up 4 bases and J gave up 5 bases; unmatched junction bases: 6. CDR3 amino acids: CASSSPSGLETQYF. The CDR3 coding sequence is TGTGCCAGCAGTTCCCCTAGCGGGCTGGAGACCCAGTACTTC.

J is TRBJ1-1 and V is TRBV13, with 10 bases matching TRBD1. This CDR3 region has 16 residues. The germline gives CDR1 PRHDT, CDR2 FYEKMQ (reference sequence). V was clipped by 5 bases and J by 0 bases; unmatched bases: 6. CDR3 sequence reads: CASSPGTGDVNTEAFF. As DNA, the CDR3 is TGTGCCAGCAGCCCAGGGACAGGGGATGTGAACACTGAAGCTTTCTTT.

The chain uses TRBV29-1 and TRBJ1-1; TRBD1 is a possible D gene (6 bases). CDR3 length: 13 amino acids. Germline loops: CDR1 SQVTM, CDR2 ANQGSEA. V lost 4 bases to trimming and J lost 8 bases, with 17 bases between them. CDR3 residues: CSVVEQGIGEAFF. CDR3 DNA sequence: TGCAGCGTTGTTGAACAGGGCATAGGGGAAGCTTTCTTT.

This rearrangement joins TRBV9 to TRBJ2-1; TRBD2 matches at 11 bases. Trimming removed 3 bases from V and 4 bases from J; junction bases left unmatched: 9. This CDR3 comprises 17 residues. CDR1 and CDR2 from the germline V gene are SGDLS and YYNGEE. The CDR3 bases are TGTGCCAGCAGCGCGGGTAGCGGGAGGGCCGTGTACAATGAGCAGTTCTTC. Translation gives CASSAGSGRAVYNEQFF. The full variable domain, its missing parts supplied by reference TRBV9 and TRBJ2-1, is DSGVTQTPKHLITATGQRVTLRCSPRSGDLSVYWYQQSLDQGLQFLIQYYNGEERAKGNILERFSAQQFPDLHSELNLSSLELGDSALYFCASSAGSGRAVYNEQFFGPGTRLTVL.

J is TRBJ1-1 and V is TRBV5-1; TRBD1 aligns across 7 bases. CDR1 is SGHRS and CDR2 is YFSETQ in the germline V gene. The ends lost 3 bases at V and 0 bases at J; junction bases unmatched: 5. The CDR3 consists of 15 residues. The chain's CDR3 is CASSWGDRMNTEAFF. CDR3 bases: TGCGCCAGCAGCTGGGGGGACAGAATGAACACTGAAGCTTTCTTT.

This sequence joins TRBV19 and TRBJ2-3; 8 bases line up with TRBD2. The germline gives CDR1 LNHDA, CDR2 SQIVND (reference sequence). Trimming took 10 bases from V and 0 from J; bases not matched to a gene: 3. The CDR3 totals 13 residues. CDR3: CATSGSSTDTQYF. The DNA of the CDR3 is TGTGCCACCAGCGGGAGCAGCACAGATACGCAGTATTTT.

The chain employs TRBV29-1 and TRBJ2-3, with 11 bases identical to TRBD2. V gave up 5 bases and J gave up 6 bases; unmatched junction bases: 7. CDR1 is SQVTM and CDR2 is ANQGSEA in the germline V gene. This CDR3 has 14 residues. Here the CDR3 DNA reads TGCAGCGTTCTCCTAGCGGGAGGTGGTGATACGCAGTATTTT. Amino acid sequence: CSVLLAGGGDTQYF.

The gene calls are TRBV5-1 and TRBJ2-1; 8 bases match TRBD2. CDR3 size: 16 residues. J gave up 6 bases and V 4 bases, and 12 bases lay outside the gene matches. The V gene's germline CDR1 is SGHRS and CDR2 YFSETQ. The CDR3 here is CASSQGGLAPANEQFF. The CDR3 DNA sequence: TGCGCCAGCAGCCAGGGTGGACTAGCCCCTGCCAATGAGCAGTTCTTC.

The chain combines TRBV7-9 with TRBJ2-2; TRBD1 might be the D (5 bases). CDR3 length equals 15 residues. Germline CDR1 is SEHNR and CDR2 is FQNEAQ (reference sequence). With 5 bases removed from V and 4 bases from J, the gap between germline ends came to 14 bases. The DNA for the CDR3 is TGTGCCAGCAGCGGGCTAGGGGTGTTCACCGGGGAGCTGTTTTTT. This gives the protein CASSGLGVFTGELFF.

CDR3 coding DNA: TGTGCCAGCAGCCCCCAGGGGTACAATGAGCAGTTCTTC. This gives the protein CASSPQGYNEQFF. V usage is TRBV5-4 and J usage is TRBJ2-1, with D tentatively TRBD1 (6 bases). Germline CDR1 reads SGHNT; CDR2 reads YYREEE (reference sequence). The V end was cut by 4 bases, the J end by 4 bases, with 9 bases between. CDR3 length equals 13 residues. Combining the CDR3 with reference TRBV5-4 and TRBJ2-1 gives the whole variable domain ETGVTQSPTHLIKTRGQQVTLRCSSQSGHNTVSWYQQALGQGPQFIFQYYREEENGRGNFPPRFSGLQFPNYSSELNVNALELDDSALYLCASSPQGYNEQFFGPGTRLTVL.

The chain is built from TRBV5-1 and TRBJ2-1; 13 bases are shared with TRBD2. Germline lookup yields CDR1 SGHRS and CDR2 YFSETQ. This CDR3 contains 16 residues. The J segment lost 7 bases and the V segment lost 3 bases, leaving 7 bases of the junction unmatched. The CDR3 DNA reads TGCGCCAGCAGCTGGACCGGGACTAGCGGGATGAATGAGCAGTTCTTC. Amino acid sequence: CASSWTGTSGMNEQFF.

The genes are TRBV7-9 and TRBJ2-3, with 9 bases fitting TRBD2. The germline CDR1 and CDR2 sequences are SEHNR and FQNEAQ (reference sequence). The CDR3 totals 15 residues. Unmatched junction bases numbered 2, after V lost 0 bases and J lost 4 bases. The CDR3 nucleotides read TGTGCCAGCAGCTTAGCTAGCGGGAGCGCAGATACGCAGTATTTT. Translation gives CASSLASGSADTQYF.

This clone is a singleton in its sample. The chain uses TRBV5-1 and TRBJ1-3; TRBD1 aligns across 8 bases. Germline loops: CDR1 SGHRS, CDR2 YFSETQ. V was pared by 3 bases and J by 3 bases, with 5 bases of the junction left unmatched. This CDR3 is built from 15 residues. This chain's CDR3 is CASSSRTGGGNTIYF. The CDR3 coding sequence is TGCGCCAGCAGCTCCAGAACAGGGGGTGGAAACACCATATATTTT.